The TCR beta chain described here comes from a study of cytomegalovirus exposure and HLA in healthy donors. In the PCR, 60 Vbeta and 13 Jbeta primers were used. Libraries were prepared by immunoSEQ multiplex PCR; TCRdb keeps only in-frame clonotypes and omits some of them. This table holds 160,000 or so clones, 70% to 85% found once. The germline gives CDR1 SGHAT, CDR2 FQNNGV. The CDR3 covers 15 residues. Trimming cost V 4 bases and J 6 bases; bases outside gene matches: 7. Study outcomes and limitations: Later on, an analysis showed TCR association rates differing by HLA locus, with DRB1 the most and HLA-C the fewest. Investigators reported over 150 TCR beta chains as tied to cytomegalovirus. Researchers reportedly found TCR beta sequences accurately predicted most subjects' HLA-A and HLA-B alleles.

This clone turned up a few times. What it recognizes is unknown. The receptor's source is a male donor in good health and CMV-seronegative. The rearrangement uses TRBV11-2 and TRBJ2-7; 12 nucleotides match TRBD1. Source material: PBMCs. This CDR3 reads CASSSGTGGLSEQYF. CDR3 DNA: TGTGCCAGCAGCTCCGGGACAGGGGGCCTCAGCGAGCAGTACTTC.